This is a list of T cell receptor beta chains from one sample in a study of blood T cell repertoires in COVID-19. TCRdb's table, derived via immunoSEQ multiplex PCR, lists solely in-frame clones and lacks some. The repertoire holds about 150,000 clones, with around 85% as singletons. Input material: peripheral blood. These receptors came from a man in his fifties or sixties with COVID-19, enrolled during active disease. The CDR3 runs from the conserved cysteine through the conserved F or W. The D gene is left open where the match is weak. A row's size may be missing; if present it is once, few, many or a size class.

. | TRBD1 | TRBJ1-1 | TRBV18 | CASSPNRGHTEAFF | TGTGCCAGCTCACCCAACAGGGGGCACACTGAAGCTTTCTTT
few | TRBD1 | TRBJ2-4 | TRBV28 | CASSLSGRGLAKNIQYF | TGTGCCAGCAGTTTAAGTGGCAGGGGGCTAGCCAAAAACATTCAGTACTTC
. | TRBD2 | TRBJ2-1 | TRBV11-1 | CASNSGTSGIYEQFF | TGTGCCAGCAACTCCGGGACTAGCGGGATCTATGAGCAGTTCTTC
. | TRBD2 | TRBJ2-1 | TRBV14 | CASSRSLAGSQFF | TGTGCCAGCAGCCGATCGCTAGCGGGCTCGCAGTTCTTC
. | . | TRBJ1-1 | TRBV14 | CASSQDKGRVNTEAFF | TGTGCCAGCAGCCAAGATAAGGGCAGGGTGAACACTGAAGCTTTCTTT
. | . | TRBJ2-7 | TRBV18 | CASSPLESYEQYF | TGTGCCAGCTCACCCTTGGAGTCCTACGAGCAGTACTTC
once | . | TRBJ2-2 | TRBV5-5 | CASSFTSTGELFF | TGTGCCAGCAGCTTCACCAGCACCGGGGAGCTGTTTTTT
. | . | TRBJ1-6 | TRBV7-2 | CASSLRQESSPLHF | TGTGCCAGCAGCTTACGACAGGAAAGTTCACCCCTCCACTTT
. | . | TRBJ1-1 | TRBV7-2 | CASSLVGGGTEAFF | TGTGCCAGCAGCTTAGTCGGGGGTGGGACTGAAGCTTTCTTT
once | . | TRBJ2-3 | TRBV4-3 | CASSQDIGQGSDTQYF | TGCGCCAGCAGCCAAGATATAGGGCAGGGTTCAGATACGCAGTATTTT
. | TRBD2 | TRBJ2-1 | TRBV6-6 | CASIRLAGYEQFF | TGTGCCAGCATCCGACTAGCGGGGTATGAGCAGTTCTTC
. | TRBD1 | TRBJ1-3 | TRBV28 | CASIPPGGQGFLDSGNTIYF | TGTGCCAGCATCCCTCCTGGAGGACAGGGTTTCCTCGACTCTGGAAACACCATATATTTT
. | . | TRBJ2-1 | TRBV24-1 | CATSEGLAEQFF | TGTGCCACCAGTGAGGGACTTGCGGAGCAGTTCTTC
. | . | TRBJ1-6 | TRBV30 | CACARQANNSPLHF | TGTGCCTGTGCCCGGCAGGCCAATAATTCACCCCTCCACTTT
. | TRBD1 | TRBJ1-1 | TRBV7-2 | CASSQLAGGNTEAFF | TGTGCCAGCAGCCAACTAGCAGGGGGGAACACTGAAGCTTTCTTT
. | . | TRBJ2-7 | TRBV19 | CASSNGKTSTYEQYF | TGTGCCAGTAGTAACGGGAAGACGTCGACCTACGAGCAGTACTTC
once | TRBD1 | TRBJ1-4 | TRBV5-6 | CASSLLTGEYGGEKLFF | TGTGCCAGCAGCTTGCTTACAGGGGAGTATGGTGGTGAAAAACTGTTTTTT
. | . | TRBJ1-1 | TRBV5-1 | CASSSSQQNTEAFF | TGCGCCAGCAGCTCTAGCCAGCAGAACACTGAAGCTTTCTTT
few | TRBD2 | TRBJ2-1 | TRBV7-2 | CASSHARDSGGAGDEQFF | TGTGCCAGCAGTCATGCACGGGATAGCGGGGGGGCCGGCGATGAGCAGTTCTTC
. | TRBD1 | TRBJ1-6 | TRBV14 | CASSQIQGSYNSPLHF | TGTGCCAGCAGCCAGATACAGGGGTCCTATAATTCACCCCTCCACTTT